The 2 T cell receptor beta chains in this list originate from one sample, sequenced in a study of cytomegalovirus exposure and HLA in healthy donors. 13 Jbeta primers and 60 Vbeta primers were used for the PCR. TCRdb's table, derived via immunoSEQ multiplex PCR, lists solely in-frame clones and lacks some. The table includes about 200,000 clones, roughly 84% detected once. The sample taken for sequencing was PBMCs. The receptors originated from a girl aged 10-17 years in good health and CMV-seronegative.

The chain couples TRBV7-8 to TRBJ2-7; maybe TRBD2 (7 bases). This CDR3 has 15 amino acids. V lost 5 bases, J lost 3 bases, and 17 bases lay in between. CDR1 and CDR2 from the germline V gene are SGHVS and FQNEAQ. For the CDR3, the DNA is TGTGCCAGCAGCAAGAGGGGGGGTCTTAGCTACGAGCAGTACTTC. Translation gives CASSKRGGLSYEQYF.

J is TRBJ2-5 and V is TRBV27, with 13 bases identical to TRBD2. Germline loops: CDR1 MNHEY, CDR2 SMNVEV (reference sequence). J lost 7 bases, V lost 1 base, and 15 bases had no gene match. The CDR3 has 19 amino acids. The CDR3: CASSLYGTSGTGVSGTQYF. The CDR3, as DNA: TGTGCCAGCAGTTTATACGGGACTAGCGGGACCGGAGTGTCGGGGACCCAGTACTTC.